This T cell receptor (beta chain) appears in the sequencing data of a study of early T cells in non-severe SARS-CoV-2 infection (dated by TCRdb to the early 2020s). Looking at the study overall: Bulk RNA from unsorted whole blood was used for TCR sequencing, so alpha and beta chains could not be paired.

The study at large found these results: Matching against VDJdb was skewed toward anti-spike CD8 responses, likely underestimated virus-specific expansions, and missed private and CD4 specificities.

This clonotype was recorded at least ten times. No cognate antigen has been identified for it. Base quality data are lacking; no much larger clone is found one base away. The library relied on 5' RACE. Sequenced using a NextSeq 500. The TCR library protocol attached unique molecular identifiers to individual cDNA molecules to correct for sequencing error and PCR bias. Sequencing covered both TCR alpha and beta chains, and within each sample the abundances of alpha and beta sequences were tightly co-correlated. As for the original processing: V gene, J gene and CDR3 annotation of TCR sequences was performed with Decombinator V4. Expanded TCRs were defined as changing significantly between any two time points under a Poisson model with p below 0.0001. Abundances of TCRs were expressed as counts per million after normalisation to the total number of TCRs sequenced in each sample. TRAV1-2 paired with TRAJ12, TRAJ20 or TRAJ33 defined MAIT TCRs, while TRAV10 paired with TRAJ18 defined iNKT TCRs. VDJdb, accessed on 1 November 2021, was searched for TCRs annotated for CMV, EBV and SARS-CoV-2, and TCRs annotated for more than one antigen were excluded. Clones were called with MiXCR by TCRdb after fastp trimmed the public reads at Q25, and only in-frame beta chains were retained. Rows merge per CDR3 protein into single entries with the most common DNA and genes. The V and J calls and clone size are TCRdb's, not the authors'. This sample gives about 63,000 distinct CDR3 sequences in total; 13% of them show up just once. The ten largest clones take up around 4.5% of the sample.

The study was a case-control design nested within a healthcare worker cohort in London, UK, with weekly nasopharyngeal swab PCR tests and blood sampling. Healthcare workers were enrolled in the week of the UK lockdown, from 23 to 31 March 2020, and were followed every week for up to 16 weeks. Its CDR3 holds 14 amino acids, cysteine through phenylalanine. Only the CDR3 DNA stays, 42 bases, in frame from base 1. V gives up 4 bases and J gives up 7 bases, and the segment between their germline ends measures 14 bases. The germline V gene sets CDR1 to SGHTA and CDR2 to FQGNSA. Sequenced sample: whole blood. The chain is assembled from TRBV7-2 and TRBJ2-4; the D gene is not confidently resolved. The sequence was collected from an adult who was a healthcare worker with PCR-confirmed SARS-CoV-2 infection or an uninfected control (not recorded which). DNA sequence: TGTGCCAGCAGCTACCGGGCCCGGCGGAACATTCAGTACTTC. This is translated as CASSYRARRNIQYF.